A single sample gave rise to the 2 T cell receptor beta chains below, sequenced in a study of TIL therapy for anti-PD-1-resistant metastatic lung cancer. This was the immunoSEQ v3 assay. The assay was immunoSEQ multiplex PCR, and TCRdb's table has in-frame clones only and misses some. Among nearly 15,000 clones listed, about 82% were seen once. Described time point: pre-treatment sample, taken before nivolumab and TIL therapy. This specimen consisted of blood, obtained at baseline. These receptors originate from a person between 25 and 80 years old with non-small cell lung cancer.

The chain has TRBV7-2 and TRBJ2-7, with 7 bases fitting TRBD2. V lost 5 bases and J lost 3; bases outside the gene matches: 7. The CDR3 is 14 amino acids. Germline V lookup: CDR1 SGHTA, CDR2 FQGNSA. The CDR3, as DNA: TGTGCCAGCAGCCCGCAAGGGAGGGGCTACGAGCAGTACTTC. This codes for CASSPQGRGYEQYF.

This chain links TRBV6-5 with TRBJ2-3, with 7 positions matching TRBD1. Trimming took 6 bases from V and 6 from J; bases not matched to a gene: 3. The CDR3 contains 12 residues. CDR1 MNHEY and CDR2 SVGAGI come from the germline V gene. CDR3 coding DNA: TGTGCCAGCAGCCGGGACAGTGATACGCAGTATTTT. It is translated as CASSRDSDTQYF.